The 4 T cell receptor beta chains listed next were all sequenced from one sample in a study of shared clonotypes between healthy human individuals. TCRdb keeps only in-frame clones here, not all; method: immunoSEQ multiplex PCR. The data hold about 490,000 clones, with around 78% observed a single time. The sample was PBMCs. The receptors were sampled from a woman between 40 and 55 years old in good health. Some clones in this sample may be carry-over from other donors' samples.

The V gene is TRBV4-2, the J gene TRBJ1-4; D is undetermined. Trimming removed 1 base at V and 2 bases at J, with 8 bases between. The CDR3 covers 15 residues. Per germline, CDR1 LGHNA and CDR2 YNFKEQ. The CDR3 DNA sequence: TGTGCCAGCAGCCAAGTGGTAGGGACTAATGAAAAACTGTTTTTT. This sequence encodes CASSQVVGTNEKLFF.

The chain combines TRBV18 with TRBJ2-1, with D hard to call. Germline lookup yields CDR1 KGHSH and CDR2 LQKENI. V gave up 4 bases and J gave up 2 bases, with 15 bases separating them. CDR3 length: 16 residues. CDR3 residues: CASSLRNPQTYNEQFF. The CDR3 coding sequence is TGTGCCAGCTCACTGCGCAACCCTCAGACCTACAATGAGCAGTTCTTC.

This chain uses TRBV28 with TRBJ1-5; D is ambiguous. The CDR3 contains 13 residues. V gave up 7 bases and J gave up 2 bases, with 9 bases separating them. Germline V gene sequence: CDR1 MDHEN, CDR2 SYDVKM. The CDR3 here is CASKDGGNQPQHF. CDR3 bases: TGTGCCAGCAAAGACGGGGGCAATCAGCCCCAGCATTTT.

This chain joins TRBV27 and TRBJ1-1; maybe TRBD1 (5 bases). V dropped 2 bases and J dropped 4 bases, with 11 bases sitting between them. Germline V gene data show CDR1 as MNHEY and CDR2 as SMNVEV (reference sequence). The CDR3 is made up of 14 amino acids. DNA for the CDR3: TGTGCCAGCAGTTTAGGGGGGTGGGGCACTGAAGCTTTCTTT. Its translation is CASSLGGWGTEAFF.